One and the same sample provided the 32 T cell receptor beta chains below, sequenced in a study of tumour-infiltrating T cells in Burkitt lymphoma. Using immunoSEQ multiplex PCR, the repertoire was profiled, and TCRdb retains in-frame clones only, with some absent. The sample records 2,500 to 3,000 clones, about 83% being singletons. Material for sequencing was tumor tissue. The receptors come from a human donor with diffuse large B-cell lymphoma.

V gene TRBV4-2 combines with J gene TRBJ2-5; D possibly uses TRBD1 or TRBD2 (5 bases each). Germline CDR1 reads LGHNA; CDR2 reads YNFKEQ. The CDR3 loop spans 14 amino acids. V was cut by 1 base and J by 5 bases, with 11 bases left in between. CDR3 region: CASSQGRGGETQYF. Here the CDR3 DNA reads TGTGCCAGCAGCCAAGGCCGGGGCGGGGAGACCCAGTACTTC.

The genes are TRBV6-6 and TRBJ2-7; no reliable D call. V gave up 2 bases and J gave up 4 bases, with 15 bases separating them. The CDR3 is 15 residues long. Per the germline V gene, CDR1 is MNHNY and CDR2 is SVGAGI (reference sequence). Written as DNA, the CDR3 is TGTGCCAGCAGTTACGCCGGTGGCGGTGGGTACGAGCAGTACTTC. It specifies CASSYAGGGGYEQYF.

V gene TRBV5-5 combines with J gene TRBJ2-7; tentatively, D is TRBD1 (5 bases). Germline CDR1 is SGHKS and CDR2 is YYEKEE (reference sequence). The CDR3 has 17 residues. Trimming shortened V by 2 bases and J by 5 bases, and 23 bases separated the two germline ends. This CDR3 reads CASSFSGGATAPHEQYF. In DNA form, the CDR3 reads TGTGCCAGCAGCTTCTCCGGTGGGGCCACAGCCCCCCACGAGCAGTACTTC.

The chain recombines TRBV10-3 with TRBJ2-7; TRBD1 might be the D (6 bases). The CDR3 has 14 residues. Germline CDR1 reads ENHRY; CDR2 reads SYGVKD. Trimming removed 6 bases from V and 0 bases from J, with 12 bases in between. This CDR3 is CAISETGSSYEQYF. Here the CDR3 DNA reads TGTGCCATCAGCGAGACAGGAAGCTCCTACGAGCAGTACTTC.

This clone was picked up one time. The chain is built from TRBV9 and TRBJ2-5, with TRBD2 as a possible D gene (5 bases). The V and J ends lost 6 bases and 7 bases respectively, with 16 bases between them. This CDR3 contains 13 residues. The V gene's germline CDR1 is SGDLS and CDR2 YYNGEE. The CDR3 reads CASTPGDYGTQYF. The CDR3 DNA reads TGTGCCAGCACGCCAGGTGACTACGGGACCCAGTACTTC.

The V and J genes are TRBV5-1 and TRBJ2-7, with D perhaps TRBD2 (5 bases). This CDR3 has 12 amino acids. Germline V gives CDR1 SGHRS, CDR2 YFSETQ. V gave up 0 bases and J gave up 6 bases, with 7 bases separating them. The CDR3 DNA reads TGCGCCAGCAGCTTGGTTGCGGGCGAGCAGTACTTC. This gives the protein CASSLVAGEQYF. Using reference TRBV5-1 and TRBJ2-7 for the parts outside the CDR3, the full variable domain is KAGVTQTPRYLIKTRGQQVTLSCSPISGHRSVSWYQQTPGQGLQFLFEYFSETQRNKGNFPGRFSGRQFSNSRSEMNVSTLELGDSALYLCASSLVAGEQYFGPGTRLTVT.

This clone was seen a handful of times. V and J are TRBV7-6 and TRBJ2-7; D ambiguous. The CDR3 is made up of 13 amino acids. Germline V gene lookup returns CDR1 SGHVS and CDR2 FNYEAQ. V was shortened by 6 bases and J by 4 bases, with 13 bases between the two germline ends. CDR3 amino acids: CASRLNQGYEQYF. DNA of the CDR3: TGTGCCAGCAGACTAAACCAAGGATACGAGCAGTACTTC.

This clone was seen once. CDR3 region: CASSQGIASYEQYF. Here the CDR3 DNA reads TGTGCCAGCAGCCAAGGGATAGCCTCCTACGAGCAGTACTTC. The V and J genes are TRBV4-2 and TRBJ2-7, with unresolved D. From germline, CDR1 is LGHNA and CDR2 YNFKEQ. V was shortened by 1 base and J by 0 bases, with 7 bases between the two germline ends. This CDR3 comprises 14 residues.

CDR3 sequence reads: CASSPTLTDTQYF. In DNA form, the CDR3 reads TGTGCCAGCAGCCCCACCCTTACAGATACGCAGTATTTT. J is TRBJ2-3 and V is TRBV7-9; D uncertain. CDR3 length: 13 amino acids. Per germline, CDR1 SEHNR and CDR2 FQNEAQ (reference sequence). The V and J ends lost 5 bases and 3 bases respectively, with 9 bases between them.

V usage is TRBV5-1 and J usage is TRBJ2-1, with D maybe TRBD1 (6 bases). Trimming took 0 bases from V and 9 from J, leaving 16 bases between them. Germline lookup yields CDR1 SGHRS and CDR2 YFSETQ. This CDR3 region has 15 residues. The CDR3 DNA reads TGCGCCAGCAGCTTGGGTCGGGACATGCTCCCTGAGCAGTTCTTC. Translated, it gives CASSLGRDMLPEQFF.

CDR3 DNA: TGTGCCAGCAGCACAAACAGGGCCCACTCACCCCTCCACTTT. Amino acids: CASSTNRAHSPLHF. The chain has TRBV13 and TRBJ1-6; D might be TRBD1 (6 bases). The CDR3 has 14 amino acids. The V end was cut by 5 bases, the J end by 10 bases, with 15 bases between. Germline V gene lookup returns CDR1 PRHDT and CDR2 FYEKMQ (reference sequence).

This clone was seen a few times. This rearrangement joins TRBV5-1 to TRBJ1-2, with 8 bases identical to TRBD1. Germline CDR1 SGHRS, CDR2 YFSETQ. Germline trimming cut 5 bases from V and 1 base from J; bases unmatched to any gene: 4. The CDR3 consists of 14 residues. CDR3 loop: CASSPTGGNYGYTF. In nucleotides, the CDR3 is TGCGCCAGCAGTCCTACAGGGGGTAACTATGGCTACACCTTC.

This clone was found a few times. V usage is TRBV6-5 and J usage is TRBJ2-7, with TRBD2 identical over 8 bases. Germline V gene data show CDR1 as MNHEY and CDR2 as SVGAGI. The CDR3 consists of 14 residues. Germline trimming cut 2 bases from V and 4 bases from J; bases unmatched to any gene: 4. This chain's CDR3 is CASSYARGGYEQYF. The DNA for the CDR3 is TGTGCCAGCAGTTACGCTCGCGGGGGGTACGAGCAGTACTTC.

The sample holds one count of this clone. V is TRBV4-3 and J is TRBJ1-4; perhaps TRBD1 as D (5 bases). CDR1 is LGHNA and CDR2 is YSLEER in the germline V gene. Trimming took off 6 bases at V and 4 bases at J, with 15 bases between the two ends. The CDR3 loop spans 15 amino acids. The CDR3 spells CASSLGAGFNEKLFF. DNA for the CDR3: TGCGCCAGCAGTCTGGGTGCAGGGTTTAATGAAAAACTGTTTTTT.

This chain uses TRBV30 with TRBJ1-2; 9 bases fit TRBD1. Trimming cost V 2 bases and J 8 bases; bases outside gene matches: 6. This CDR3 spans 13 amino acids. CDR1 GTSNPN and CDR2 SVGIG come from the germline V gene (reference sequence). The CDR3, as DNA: TGTGCCTGGAGTAGGGACAGGGCCGGGGGCTACACCTTC. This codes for CAWSRDRAGGYTF.

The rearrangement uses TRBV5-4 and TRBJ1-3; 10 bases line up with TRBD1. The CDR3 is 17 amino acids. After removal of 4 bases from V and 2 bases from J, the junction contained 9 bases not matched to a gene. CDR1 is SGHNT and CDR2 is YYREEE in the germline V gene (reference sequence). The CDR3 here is CASSRNEDRGPGNTIYF. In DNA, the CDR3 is TGTGCCAGCAGCCGAAATGAAGACAGGGGGCCTGGAAACACCATATATTTT.

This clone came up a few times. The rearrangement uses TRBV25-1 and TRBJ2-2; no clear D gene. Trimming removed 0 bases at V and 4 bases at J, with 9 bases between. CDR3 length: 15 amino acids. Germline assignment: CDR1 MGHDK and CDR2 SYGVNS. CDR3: CASSEYGVGTGELFF. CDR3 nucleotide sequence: TGTGCCAGCAGTGAATATGGGGTGGGCACCGGGGAGCTGTTTTTT.

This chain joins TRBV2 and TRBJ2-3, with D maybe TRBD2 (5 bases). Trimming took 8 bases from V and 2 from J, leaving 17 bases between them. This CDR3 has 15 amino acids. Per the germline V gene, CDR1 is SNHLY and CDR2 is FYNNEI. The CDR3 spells CASRRTLPNTDTQYF. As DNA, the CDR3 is TGTGCCAGCCGGCGGACTTTACCGAACACAGATACGCAGTATTTT.

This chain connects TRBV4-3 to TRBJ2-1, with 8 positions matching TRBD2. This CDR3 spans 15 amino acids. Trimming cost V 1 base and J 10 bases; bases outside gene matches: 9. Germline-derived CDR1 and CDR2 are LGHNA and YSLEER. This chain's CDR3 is CASSQVPGGAREQFF. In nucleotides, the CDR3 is TGCGCCAGCAGCCAAGTCCCCGGGGGGGCCCGGGAGCAGTTCTTC.

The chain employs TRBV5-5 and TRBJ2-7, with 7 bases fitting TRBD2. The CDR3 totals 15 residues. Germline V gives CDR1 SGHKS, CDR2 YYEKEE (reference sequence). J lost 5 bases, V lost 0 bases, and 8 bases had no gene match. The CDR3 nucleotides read TGTGCCAGCAGCTTGGCGGCGGGAGAAGGCGACGAGCAGTACTTC. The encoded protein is CASSLAAGEGDEQYF.

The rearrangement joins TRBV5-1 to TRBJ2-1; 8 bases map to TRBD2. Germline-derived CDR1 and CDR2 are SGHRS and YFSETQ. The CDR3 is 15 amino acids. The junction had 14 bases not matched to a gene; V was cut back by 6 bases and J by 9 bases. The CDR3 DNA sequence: TGCGCCAGCAACCTCGGGGTAGCGGGGACCGGTGAGCAGTTCTTC. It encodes CASNLGVAGTGEQFF.

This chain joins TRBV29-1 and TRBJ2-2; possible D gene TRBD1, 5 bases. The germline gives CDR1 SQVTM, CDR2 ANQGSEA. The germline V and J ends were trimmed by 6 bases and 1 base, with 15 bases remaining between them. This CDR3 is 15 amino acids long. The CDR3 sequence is CSVQTLGVNTGELFF. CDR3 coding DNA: TGCAGCGTCCAAACGTTAGGGGTGAACACCGGGGAGCTGTTTTTT.

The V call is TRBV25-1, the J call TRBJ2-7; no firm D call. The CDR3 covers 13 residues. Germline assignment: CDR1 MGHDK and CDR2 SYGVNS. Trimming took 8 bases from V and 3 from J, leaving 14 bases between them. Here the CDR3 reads CASRPMGSYEQYF. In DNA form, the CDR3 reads TGTGCCAGCCGTCCTATGGGCAGCTACGAGCAGTACTTC.

For the CDR3, the DNA is TGCGCCAGCAGCTTGGAACATTCCAATTCACCCCTCCACTTT. It codes for CASSLEHSNSPLHF. V usage is TRBV5-1 and J usage is TRBJ1-6; D not certain. This CDR3 is built from 14 residues. The germline V gene has CDR1 SGHRS and CDR2 YFSETQ. Trimming stripped 0 bases from V and 7 bases from J, with 8 bases between.

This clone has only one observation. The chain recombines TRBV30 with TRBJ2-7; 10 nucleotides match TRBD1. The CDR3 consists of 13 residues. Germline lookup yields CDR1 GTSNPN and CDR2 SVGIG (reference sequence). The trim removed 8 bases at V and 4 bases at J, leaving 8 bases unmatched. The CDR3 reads CAGRTGGRYEQYF. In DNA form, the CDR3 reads TGTGCCGGCCGGACAGGGGGAAGGTACGAGCAGTACTTC.

The CDR3 nucleotides are TGTGCCAGCTCACCGGGACATCAAGAGACCCAGTACTTC. Translating it yields CASSPGHQETQYF. The chain employs TRBV18 and TRBJ2-5; D might be TRBD1 (6 bases). The length of the CDR3 is 13 residues. The V end was cut by 3 bases, the J end by 2 bases, with 7 bases between. The germline V gene encodes CDR1 KGHSH and CDR2 LQKENI.

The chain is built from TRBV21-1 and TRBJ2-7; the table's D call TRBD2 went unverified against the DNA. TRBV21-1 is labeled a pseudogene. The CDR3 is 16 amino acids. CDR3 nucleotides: TGTGCCAGCAGCATCGGGAGGGGACAGAGCTCCTACGAGCAGTACTTC. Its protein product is CASSIGRGQSSYEQYF.

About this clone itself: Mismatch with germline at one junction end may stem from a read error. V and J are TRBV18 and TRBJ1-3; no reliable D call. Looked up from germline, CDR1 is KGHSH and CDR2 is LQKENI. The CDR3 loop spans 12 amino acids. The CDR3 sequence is CASSPHGNTIYF. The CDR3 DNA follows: TGTGCCAGCTCGCCACATGGAAACACCATATATTTT. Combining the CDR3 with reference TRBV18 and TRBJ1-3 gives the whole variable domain NAGVMQNPRHLVRRRGQEARLRCSPMKGHSHVYWYRQLPEEGLKFMVYLQKENIIDESGMPKERFSAEFPKEGPSILRIQQVVRGDSAAYFCASSPHGNTIYFGEGSWLTVV.

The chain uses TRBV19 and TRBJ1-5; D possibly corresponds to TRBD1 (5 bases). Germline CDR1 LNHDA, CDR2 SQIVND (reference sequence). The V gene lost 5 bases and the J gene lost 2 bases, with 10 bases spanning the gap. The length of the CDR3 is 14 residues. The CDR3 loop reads CASSWGNGNQPQHF. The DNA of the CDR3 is TGTGCCAGTAGTTGGGGGAACGGCAATCAGCCCCAGCATTTT.

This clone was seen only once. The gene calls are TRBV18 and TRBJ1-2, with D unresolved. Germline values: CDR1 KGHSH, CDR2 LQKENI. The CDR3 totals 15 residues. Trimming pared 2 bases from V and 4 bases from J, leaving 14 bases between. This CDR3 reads CASSPSDGFSYGYTF. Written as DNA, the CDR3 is TGTGCCAGCTCACCAAGTGACGGATTTTCCTATGGCTACACCTTC.

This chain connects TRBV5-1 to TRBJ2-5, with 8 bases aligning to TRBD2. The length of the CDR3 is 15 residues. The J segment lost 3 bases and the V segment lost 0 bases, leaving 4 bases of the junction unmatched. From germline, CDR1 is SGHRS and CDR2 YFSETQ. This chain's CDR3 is CASSLVTGGEETQYF. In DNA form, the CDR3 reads TGCGCCAGCAGCTTGGTCACCGGGGGGGAAGAGACCCAGTACTTC.

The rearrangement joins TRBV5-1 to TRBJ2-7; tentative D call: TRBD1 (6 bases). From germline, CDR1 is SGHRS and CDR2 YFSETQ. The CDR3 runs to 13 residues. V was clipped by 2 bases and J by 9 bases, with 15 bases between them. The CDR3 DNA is TGCGCCAGCAGCTTTGGGGTAGGGGGAGTGCAGTACTTC. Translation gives CASSFGVGGVQYF.